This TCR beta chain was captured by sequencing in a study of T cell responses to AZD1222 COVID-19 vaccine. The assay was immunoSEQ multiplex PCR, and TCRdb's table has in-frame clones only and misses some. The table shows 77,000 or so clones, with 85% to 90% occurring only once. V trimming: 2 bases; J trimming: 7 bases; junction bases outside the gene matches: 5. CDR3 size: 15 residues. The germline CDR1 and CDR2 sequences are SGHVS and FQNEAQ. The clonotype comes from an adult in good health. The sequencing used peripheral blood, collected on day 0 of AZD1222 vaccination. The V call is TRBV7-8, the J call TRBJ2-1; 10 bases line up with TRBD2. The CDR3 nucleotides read TGTGCCAGCAGCTTACTAGCGGGAGAAGGAAATGAGCAGTTCTTC. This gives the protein CASSLLAGEGNEQFF.